Sequencing of this T cell receptor beta chain was carried out in a study of blood T cells in healthy people across ages. Study summary: About one barcoded beta molecule was captured per two T cells (by template switching).

This clonotype was observed a few times. What it binds is unknown. Together with a sample-barcoded 5' primer, a J-beta primer mix was included in a second PCR lasting about 6 to 11 cycles. TCRdb re-analysed the 5' RACE reads in MiXCR, keeping a single row per CDR3 protein. The repertoire consists of roughly 860,000 distinct CDR3 sequences, with 62% occurring once and the leading ten covering about a quarter. Whole-study findings and limits: Age showed a roughly linear inverse relationship with TCR beta diversity per million T cells.

Germline CDR1 is ENHRY and CDR2 is SYGVKD. CDR3 length: 16 amino acids. V lost 4 bases, J lost 2 bases, and 5 bases stayed unmatched. Collection of 8.5 to 10 milliliters of peripheral blood was performed for each donor. The J gene is TRBJ1-2, the V gene TRBV10-3; 12 bases are shared with TRBD1. The origin of this receptor is a young man in good health. Sequenced input: blood. DNA for the CDR3: TGTGCCATCAGTGCATCCGGGACAGGGGGCAACTATGGCTACACCTTC. It specifies CAISASGTGGNYGYTF.